This T cell receptor (beta chain) was found in a study of cytomegalovirus exposure and HLA in healthy donors. About the study: Earlier findings included some 120 million unique TCR beta sequences obtained from approximately 170 million T cells.

13 Jbeta primers and 60 Vbeta primers were used for the PCR. In the original processing: A later analysis tallied tens of millions of unique TCR beta chains, roughly 11 million of them shared. Generated by immunoSEQ multiplex PCR, the TCRdb table keeps only in-frame clones and is missing some. That table supplies the V and J calls and clone size; D and trimming were determined from the DNA. This sample has 150,000 or so clones; around four fifths occur once, and the top ten carry roughly 1.3%. This CDR3 is built from 14 residues. Per the germline V gene, CDR1 is SNHLY and CDR2 is FYNNEI. The V and J ends lost 6 bases and 4 bases, in that order; junction bases with no gene match: 4.

The specimen was PBMCs. The TCR originated in a man aged 25 to 40 in good health and CMV-seronegative. This chain uses TRBV2 with TRBJ2-7, with 12 bases that match TRBD2. CDR3 DNA: TGTGCCAGCAGGGCTACTAGCGGGAGGTACGAGCAGTACTTC. Translated, it gives CASRATSGRYEQYF.